This T cell receptor (beta chain) originates from a study of CD8 T cells in ankylosing spondylitis. Study-level results: Eight highly homologous variants made up a TCR beta motif, and this motif appeared characteristic of ankylosing spondylitis blood.

As for this clonotype: Its antigen is unknown.

TCRdb fed the 5' RACE reads into MiXCR, producing one record per CDR3 protein. The sample holds about 440,000 distinct CDR3 sequences, roughly 17% seen once. The CDR3 totals 15 residues. Trimming pared 5 bases from V and 1 base from J, leaving 14 bases between. Germline V gene sequence: CDR1 PRHDT, CDR2 FYEKMQ (reference sequence). This receptor was identified in a male donor with ankylosing spondylitis. The V call is TRBV13, the J call TRBJ2-5; no firm D call. What was sequenced was blood, either unsorted or a sorted T cell fraction (not recorded which). The CDR3 sequence: CASSQRSGSQETQYF. The CDR3 DNA follows: TGTGCCAGCAGCCAAAGGTCAGGATCCCAAGAGACCCAGTACTTC.